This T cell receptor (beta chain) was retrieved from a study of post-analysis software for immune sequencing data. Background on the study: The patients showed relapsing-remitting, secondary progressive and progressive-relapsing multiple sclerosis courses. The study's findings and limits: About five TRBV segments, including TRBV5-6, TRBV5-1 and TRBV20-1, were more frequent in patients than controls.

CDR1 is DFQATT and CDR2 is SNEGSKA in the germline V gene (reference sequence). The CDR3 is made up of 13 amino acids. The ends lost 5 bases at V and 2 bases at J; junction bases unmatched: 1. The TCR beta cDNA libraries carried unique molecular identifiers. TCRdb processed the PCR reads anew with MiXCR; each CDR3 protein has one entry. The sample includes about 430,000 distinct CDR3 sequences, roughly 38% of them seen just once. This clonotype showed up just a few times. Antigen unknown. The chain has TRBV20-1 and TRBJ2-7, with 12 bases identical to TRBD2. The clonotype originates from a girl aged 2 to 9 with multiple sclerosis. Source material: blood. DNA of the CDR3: TGCAGTGCTCGACTAGCGGGGGCCTACGAGCAGTACTTC. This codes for CSARLAGAYEQYF.